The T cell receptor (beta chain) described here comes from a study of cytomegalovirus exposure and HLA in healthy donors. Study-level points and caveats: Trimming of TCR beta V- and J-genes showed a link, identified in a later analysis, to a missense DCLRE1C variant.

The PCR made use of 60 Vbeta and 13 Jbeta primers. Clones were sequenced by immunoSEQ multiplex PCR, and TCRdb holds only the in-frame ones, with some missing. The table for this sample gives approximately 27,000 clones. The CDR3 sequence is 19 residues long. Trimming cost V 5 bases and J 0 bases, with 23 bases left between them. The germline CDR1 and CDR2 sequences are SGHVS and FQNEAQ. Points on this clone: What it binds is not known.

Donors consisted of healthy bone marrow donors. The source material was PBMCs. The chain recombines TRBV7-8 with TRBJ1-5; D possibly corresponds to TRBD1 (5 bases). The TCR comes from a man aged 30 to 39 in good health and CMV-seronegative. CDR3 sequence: CASSQGLRAREYSNQPQHF. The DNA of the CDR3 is TGTGCCAGCAGCCAAGGGCTACGGGCCAGGGAATATAGCAATCAGCCCCAGCATTTT.